This T cell receptor beta chain comes out of a study of T cells expressing NK-cell markers. As to this clonotype: Its specificity is unknown.

Germline V CDR1 and CDR2: SNHLY, FYNNEI. This CDR3 has 13 residues. Study results and caveats: NKG2C+ dominant clonotypes from 5 to 7 donors made up roughly 1.0-7.0% of CD8+ T cells.

With the 5' RACE reads reprocessed, TCRdb shows one record per CDR3 protein and no DNA. The record lists roughly 420,000 distinct CDR3 sequences, of which the ten most abundant hold about 7.1%. Sequencing was done on a sample of blood T cells: a sorted CD56 or NKG2C T cell subset, CD4+ or CD8+ T cells, or bulk PBMC T cells (not recorded which). This chain uses TRBV2 with TRBJ2-1; TCRdb selects TRBD1, and the lack of DNA leaves this call unchecked. The TCR sequence derives from a woman aged 18 to 75 in good health. Here the CDR3 reads CAIKGLDYNEQFF.